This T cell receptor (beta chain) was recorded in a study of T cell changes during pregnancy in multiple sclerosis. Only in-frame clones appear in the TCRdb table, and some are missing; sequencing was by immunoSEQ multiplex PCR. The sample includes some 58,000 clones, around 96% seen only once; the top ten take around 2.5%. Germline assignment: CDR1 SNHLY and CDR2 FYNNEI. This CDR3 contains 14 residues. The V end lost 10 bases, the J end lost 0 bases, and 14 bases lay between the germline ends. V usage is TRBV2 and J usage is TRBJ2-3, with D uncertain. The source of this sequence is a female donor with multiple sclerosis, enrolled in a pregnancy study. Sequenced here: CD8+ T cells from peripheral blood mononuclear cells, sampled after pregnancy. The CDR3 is CAIRQNPSTDTQYF. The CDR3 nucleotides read TGTGCCATCCGACAAAACCCTAGCACAGATACGCAGTATTTT.